These T cell receptor beta chains were read from a single sample in a study of regulatory T cells in long-lasting Graves disease. MiXCR was run by TCRdb on the multiplex PCR reads, yielding one entry per CDR3 protein. The table includes a few hundred thousand distinct CDR3 sequences, roughly 25% detected once. Specimen: peripheral blood mononuclear cells (PBMCs), collected when the disease was refractory, from a patient treated with antithyroid drugs. These receptors all come from a middle-aged woman with Graves disease. Each CDR3 is given with its conserved first and last residue.

J,V,CDR3
TRBJ1-1,TRBV20-1,CSASRENTEAFF
TRBJ2-6,TRBV28,CASSIRGAGANVLTF
TRBJ2-2,TRBV5-1,CASSMLAGGGYTGELFF
TRBJ1-1,TRBV7-9,CASSSLRGQGEAFF
TRBJ2-7,TRBV20-1,CSAKGLTNTYEQYF
TRBJ2-3,TRBV24-1,CATSGLAGSTDTQYF
TRBJ2-7,TRBV29-1,CSVAMTSGRLYEQYF
TRBJ1-2,TRBV28,CASSPPRGYGYTF
TRBJ1-2,TRBV7-8,CASSLLPGQKSGYTF
TRBJ2-1,TRBV20-1,CSARGVYHNEQFF
TRBJ2-7,TRBV28,CASSTTTDVNEQYF
TRBJ2-7,TRBV5-1,CASSRGAEHNSYEQYF
TRBJ2-7,TRBV5-1,CASSYKQYYKQGRLGEQYF
TRBJ2-3,TRBV27,CASIEGVTVYF
TRBJ2-7,TRBV24-1,CATSDVTGGRYEQYF
TRBJ2-7,TRBV5-6,CASSLAALSFSYEQYF
TRBJ2-3,TRBV13,CASSTRTSGRVNTQYF
TRBJ2-5,TRBV2,CASSHAGIQETQYF
TRBJ2-7,TRBV5-1,CASQPGLLFYEQYF
TRBJ2-3,TRBV2,CASSPRTRREGDLPPDTQYF
TRBJ2-1,TRBV2,CASSYRQGWQFF
TRBJ2-3,TRBV2,CASSLAGANTDTQYF
TRBJ1-1,TRBV6-1,CASSPGLLGLATEAFF